The sequence of this TCR beta chain was determined in a study of blood T cell repertoires in COVID-19. About the study: Samples representing acute and convalescent COVID-19 were sourced from the United States, Italy and Spain.

V lost 0 bases, J lost 0 bases, and 17 bases lay in between. Germline values: CDR1 MNHEY, CDR2 SVGEGT. The CDR3 is 18 amino acids. Repertoires were generated with immunoSEQ multiplex PCR, while TCRdb's copy carries only in-frame clones and drops some. The sample lists about 230,000 clones; over 80% were seen once. This rearrangement joins TRBV6-2 or TRBV6-3 to TRBJ1-2; D may be TRBD1 (5 bases). Input material: peripheral blood. The clonotype comes from a man aged 25 to 40 with COVID-19, enrolled during active disease. CDR3 sequence: CASSYSARVATSNYGYTF. DNA for the CDR3: TGTGCCAGCAGTTACTCGGCCAGGGTAGCCACCTCTAACTATGGCTACACCTTC.